This TCR beta chain is from a study of blood T cells in healthy people across ages (dated by TCRdb to about 2015). For context, the study as a whole: In model experiments, template switching captured about one uniquely barcoded TCR beta cDNA molecule for every two T cells. Age-related changes in TCR beta repertoire diversity were measured in the study by deep sequencing normalized with unique cDNA molecular identifiers. The donors were split into four age groups: young (average 16 years), middle-aged (around 37), aged (around 67) and long-lived (about 82). Two additional independent replicas of 1 million unique cDNA reads from the same blood draw were analyzed for two donors (one aged 18 to 30 and one aged 80 or older).

Comments on this clonotype: There is no known antigen for this receptor. No base qualities exist here, and no much larger clone lies one base off it.

Libraries came from 5' RACE. Sequencing used an Illumina HiSeq 2500. A second roughly 7 to 12 cycle PCR used a sample-barcoded 5' primer and a J-beta primer mix. A unique molecular identifier was introduced onto each TCR beta cDNA molecule by a template-switch 5' adaptor carrying 12 random nucleotides. Each sample yielded at least 3 million CDR3-containing paired-end reads. First-strand cDNA synthesis was performed from all RNA using the Mint cDNA synthesis kit, with priming by a TRBC-specific oligonucleotide. All cDNA was treated with uracil-DNA glycosylase and then went through a first 18-cycle PCR with the universal primers M1SS and BC2_uni_R. Turning to the authors' computational methods: Each sample was normalized by randomly selecting 1 million high-quality reads, each carrying a distinct molecular identifier. Instead of being binned into consensus sequences, reads that shared molecular identifiers were thrown out. MiTCR, with a Q25 quality threshold and the strictest error-elimination algorithm, was used for CDR3 identification, clonotype clustering and error correction. A nonparametric unseen species model with Euler transformation was used to estimate a lower bound on total TCR beta diversity. TCRdb passed the public sequencing reads through fastp at Q25 and MiXCR, retaining productive beta sequences. Duplicate CDR3 protein sequences are folded into a single record with the most common DNA and genes. In this record, the V and J calls reflect TCRdb's handling and not the investigators' own analysis. The sample profile shows approximately 960,000 distinct CDR3 sequences; almost 30% of them were found once. The ten largest clones represent 10% of the sample.

CDR3 length: 17 amino acids, cysteine to phenylalanine. Only the CDR3 part of the read is kept: 51 bases, read in frame from the first base. V has 3 bases trimmed and J has 0 bases trimmed; junction bases matching no gene number 2. Taken from the germline V gene, the CDR1 and CDR2 loops are SGHAT and FQNNGV. The donors were about 40 Caucasian individuals from Russia, aged 6 to 90 years, who were systemically healthy. About 10 milliliters of peripheral blood were drawn from each donor into EDTA-treated Vacutainer tubes. PBMCs were isolated by Ficoll-Paque density-gradient centrifugation, with at least 7 million obtained per sample. Trizol reagent was used to extract total RNA from PBMCs, with at least 5 micrograms per sample. Naive CD45RAhigh/CD27high T cell percentages were measured by flow cytometry on a PBMC aliquot from every donor. On the study overall, not on this receptor specifically: Estimates of total diversity based on one million sequenced T cells were considered lower bounds and underestimates. Compared with the aged group, the long-lived group had more naive CD4+ T cells, fewer expanded clones and increased TCR diversity, suggesting age selection. Observed TCR beta diversity per million T cells fell roughly linearly with age, and a significant reduction was already apparent by age about 38. The CMV infection status of donors was not known, potentially confounding age-related changes in expanded clonotypes. Because profiling used bulk unsorted PBMCs, naive and antigen-experienced compartments could not be compared conclusively. A strong correlation was found between observed TCR beta diversity and the percentage of naive T cells measured by flow cytometry.

These same data were also listed under a study on T cells of mothers and their children. Looking at the second paper: Donors were nine systemically healthy Caucasian individuals: three mothers and their six children. cDNA synthesis used all of the extracted RNA, with approximately 1.4 ug of RNA in each 15 ul reaction. In the second PCR, the M1S primer added sample barcodes and 2-4 random nucleotides. Over 9.5 million TCR beta CDR3 reads were obtained for each mother, and approximately 3.2 million reads were obtained for each child. TCR recombination output is similarly shaped by thymic selection in related and unrelated pairs, with a minor effect exerted by inherited differences. Related mother-child pairs always showed normalized repertoire overlap that was slightly higher than in unrelated mother-child pairs, though the difference was never significant. No persistent microchimeric T cell clones were found, with a detection sensitivity of around 100 clones per million clonotypes. In the study, deep NGS was used to compare the TCR beta repertoires of mothers and children, and features distinguishing related mother-child pairs from unrelated individuals were sought. On average, the children were around 11 +/- 4 years old, while the mothers were approximately 40 +/- 4 years old. After adapter ligation with NEBNext reagents, the libraries were sequenced on Illumina HiSeq 2000 with 100+100 nt paired-end reads. To prevent cross-contamination, the mother and child libraries were prepared a month apart and were sequenced in separate runs. For each donor, between about 450,000 and 2,300,000 distinct TCR beta clonotypes were identified. Naive TCR beta clonotypes were estimated from low-frequency clonotypes matched to each donor's FACS-determined naive share, without sorting.

The sample comprised blood. This sequence originates from a woman in her thirties or forties in good health. The chain couples TRBV11-2 to TRBJ2-2, with 12 central nucleotides matching TRBD2. Here is the DNA: TGTGCCAGCAGCTTTGGGACTAGCGGGTCGAACACCGGGGAGCTGTTTTTT. Its protein is CASSFGTSGSNTGELFF.